This TCR beta chain was recovered during a study of regulatory T cells in long-lasting Graves disease. Germline-derived CDR1 and CDR2 are LNHNV and YYDKDF (reference sequence). There are 16 residues in the CDR3. V gave up 0 bases and J gave up 1 base; unmatched junction bases: 4. For TCR beta, libraries came from iRepertoire HTBI primers and Arm-PCR of CDR3 regions. TCRdb re-analysed the multiplex PCR reads in MiXCR, keeping a single row per CDR3 protein. This table holds a few hundred thousand distinct CDR3 sequences, around a quarter found once. Only a few counts were recorded for this clonotype. Its matching antigen is unknown. Study outcomes and limitations: Persistent Graves' patients showed a TCR diversity that was lower than that of newly diagnosed ones.

Documented time point: persistent/refractory GD, antithyroid drugs over 5 years with positive TRAb. Extracted RNA from PBMCs served as the source of the TCR library. This clonotype was sampled from a female donor with Graves disease. This chain links TRBV15 with TRBJ2-7; TRBD1 matches at 9 bases. Sequenced here: peripheral blood mononuclear cells (PBMCs), sampled when the disease was refractory, from a patient treated with antithyroid drugs. The CDR3 protein is CATSRDRGTGSYEQYF. CDR3 coding DNA: TGTGCCACCAGCAGAGATCGCGGGACAGGGTCCTACGAGCAGTACTTC.